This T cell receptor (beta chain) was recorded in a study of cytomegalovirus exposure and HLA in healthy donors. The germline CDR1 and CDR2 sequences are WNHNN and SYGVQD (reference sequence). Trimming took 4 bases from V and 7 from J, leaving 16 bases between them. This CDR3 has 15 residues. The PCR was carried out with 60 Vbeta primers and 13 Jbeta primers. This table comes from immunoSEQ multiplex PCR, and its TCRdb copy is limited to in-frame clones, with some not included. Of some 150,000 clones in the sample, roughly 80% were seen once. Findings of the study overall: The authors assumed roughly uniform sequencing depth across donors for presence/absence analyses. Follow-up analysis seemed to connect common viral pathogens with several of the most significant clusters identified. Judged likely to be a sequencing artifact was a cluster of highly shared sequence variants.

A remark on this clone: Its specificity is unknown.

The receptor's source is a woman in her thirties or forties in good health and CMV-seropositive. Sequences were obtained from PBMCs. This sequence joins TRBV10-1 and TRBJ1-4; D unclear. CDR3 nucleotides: TGCGCCAGCAGTGTGGGAGTGGGCTTTGGTGAAAAACTGTTTTTT. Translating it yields CASSVGVGFGEKLFF.